The 9 T cell receptor beta chains presented below share a single source sample, sequenced in a study of immune characterization of retroperitoneal liposarcoma. Using its own MiXCR run on the PCR reads, TCRdb lists one record per CDR3 protein. The table records some 10,000 distinct CDR3 sequences, about a quarter of them present only once. The sequenced sample consisted of tumor tissue. These receptor sequences come from a female donor with retroperitoneal liposarcoma.

V usage is TRBV7-6 and J usage is TRBJ1-1; 7 bases are shared with TRBD1. Germline V lookup: CDR1 SGHVS, CDR2 FNYEAQ. The CDR3 totals 14 residues. With V trimmed by 5 bases and J by 1 base, 4 bases remained unmatched. DNA of the CDR3: TGTGCCAGCAGCCGCGGACAGGCGAACACTGAAGCTTTCTTT. This encodes CASSRGQANTEAFF.

In this sample, this clonotype is medium-sized. The chain has TRBV7-3 and TRBJ2-1; TRBD2 agrees at 10 bases. The CDR3 totals 15 residues. Germline V gene sequence: CDR1 SGHTA, CDR2 FQGTGA. J was trimmed by 6 bases and V by 6 bases; bases with no gene match: 8. CDR3: CASSSPGLAINEQFF. DNA for the CDR3: TGTGCCAGCAGTTCACCGGGACTAGCGATCAATGAGCAGTTCTTC.

This clonotype was seen many times. The gene calls are TRBV11-2 and TRBJ2-1; D assignment may be TRBD1 or TRBD2 (5 bases each). Germline CDR1 SGHAT, CDR2 FQNNGV. V lost 4 bases to trimming and J lost 10 bases, with 20 bases between them. The CDR3 contains 15 residues. The CDR3 bases are TGTGCCAGCAGCTCCGTGTGGGGGAGCTCCTACGAGCAGTTCTTC. Translation gives CASSSVWGSSYEQFF.

This clonotype was counted only a few times. At one of its ends the junction is not consistent with the germline gene, which may arise from a read error. This chain connects TRBV7-8 to TRBJ1-4; perhaps TRBD1 as D (5 bases). Germline V gene data show CDR1 as SGHVS and CDR2 as FQNEAQ. The CDR3 runs to 14 residues. In nucleotides, the CDR3 is TGTGCCAGCAGACGGGGACCGACTAGTGAAAAACTGTTTTTT. The encoded protein is CASRRGPTSEKLFF.

This clonotype has ten or more counts. The chain links TRBV6-1 to TRBJ2-6, with D hard to call. Germline V gives CDR1 MNHNS, CDR2 SASEGT. Trimming removed 1 base at V and 3 bases at J, with 7 bases between. The CDR3 contains 15 residues. CDR3 sequence reads: CASSEEGYGANVLTF. The CDR3 coding sequence is TGTGCCAGCAGTGAAGAAGGGTATGGGGCCAACGTCCTGACTTTC.

This clonotype is labeled medium-sized (0.01 to 0.1%). The genes are TRBV6-1 and TRBJ2-1; D is unclear. The end of the DNA aligns better with TRBJ2-7, so the J call may be wrong. The CDR3 is 13 residues long. Germline V CDR1 and CDR2: MNHNS, SASEGT. This chain's CDR3 is CASFAPAGSEQYF. DNA of the CDR3: TGTGCCAGCTTCGCACCCGCCGGCAGTGAGCAGTACTTC.

The chain recombines TRBV12-3 or TRBV12-4 with TRBJ2-5; maybe TRBD1 (6 bases). The J call may be wrong; the DNA end is better matched by TRBJ2-7. The CDR3 is made up of 14 amino acids. The CDR3 protein is CASSSSDRLYEQYF. In DNA form, the CDR3 reads TGTGCCAGCAGTTCCTCGGACAGACTCTACGAGCAGTACTTC.

For this clonotype: A junction end diverges from the germline sequence, so it may reflect a read error. The gene calls are TRBV10-2 and TRBJ2-3, with D possibly matching TRBD2 (7 bases). Germline loops: CDR1 WSHSY, CDR2 SAAADI. The CDR3 totals 14 residues. CDR3 region: CANSEGGGFNEQFF. The CDR3, as DNA: TGCGCCAACAGTGAAGGGGGGGGTTTTAATGAGCAGTTCTTT.

This clonotype is categorized as medium-sized. V gene TRBV19 combines with J gene TRBJ2-3; 9 bases are shared with TRBD2. The ends lost 1 base at V and 5 bases at J; junction bases unmatched: 7. The CDR3 extends over 16 amino acids. Germline-derived CDR1 and CDR2 are LNHDA and SQIVND (reference sequence). Here the CDR3 reads CASSIVAGERVDTQYF. The CDR3 DNA is TGTGCCAGTAGTATAGTAGCGGGAGAGAGAGTAGATACGCAGTATTTT.